Below are 27 T cell receptor beta chains sequenced from a single sample in a study of shared clonotypes between healthy human individuals. CD8 cells classed as naive were CD45RO-negative and positively selected for CCR7, excluding terminally differentiated effector memory CD45RA+ cells. Measured with immunoSEQ multiplex PCR; TCRdb has only the in-frame clones, and not every one. The table has about 2.2 million clones, about 94% seen once. Sequenced sample: naive CD8+ T cells from PBMCs. These receptors all stem from a man between 18 and 29 years old in good health. Some clones in this sample may be carry-over from other donors' samples.

The chain has TRBV11-2 and TRBJ2-5; 9 bases fit TRBD2. V lost 5 bases and J lost 5; bases outside the gene matches: 15. Germline assignment: CDR1 SGHAT and CDR2 FQNNGV. This CDR3 spans 17 amino acids. Here the CDR3 DNA reads TGTGCCAGCAGCCCATCAGGCTCAGCGGGAGGTCGGGAGACCCAGTACTTC. This gives the protein CASSPSGSAGGRETQYF.

The gene calls are TRBV27 and TRBJ2-1, with TRBD2 matching 9 bases. The germline V gene has CDR1 MNHEY and CDR2 SMNVEV (reference sequence). The CDR3 is 15 residues long. Trimming took 8 bases from V and 7 from J; bases not matched to a gene: 12. In DNA form, the CDR3 reads TGTGCCAGCGGAACCTTAGCGGGAGAGGGGAATGAGCAGTTCTTC. It yields the protein CASGTLAGEGNEQFF.

The V and J genes are TRBV4-1 and TRBJ1-2; 7 bases agree with TRBD1. The germline CDR1 and CDR2 sequences are MGHRA and YSYEKL. V lost 2 bases and J lost 6; bases outside the gene matches: 9. The CDR3 runs 15 residues. CDR3 in amino acids: CASSQSQGVLHGYTF. CDR3 DNA: TGCGCCAGCAGCCAATCTCAGGGGGTTTTGCATGGCTACACCTTC.

The J gene is TRBJ2-1, the V gene TRBV28; D may be TRBD2 (6 bases). Looked up from germline, CDR1 is MDHEN and CDR2 is SYDVKM. V lost 5 bases to trimming and J lost 9 bases, with 17 bases between them. CDR3 length equals 14 residues. Here the CDR3 reads CASSTTGVMVEQFF. In nucleotides, the CDR3 is TGTGCCAGCAGTACGACGGGAGTTATGGTTGAGCAGTTCTTC.

The rearrangement links TRBV27 to TRBJ1-1, with a tentative D call TRBD1 (6 bases). CDR3 length: 16 amino acids. Deletions cut 7 bases from V and 0 bases from J, with 18 bases between. Looked up from germline, CDR1 is MNHEY and CDR2 is SMNVEV (reference sequence). The CDR3 DNA sequence: TGTGCCAGCACCCCCCGGGGGGGGCGCCTGAACACTGAAGCTTTCTTT. Translating gives CASTPRGGRLNTEAFF.

This chain connects TRBV5-6 to TRBJ2-7; 10 nucleotides align to TRBD2. J gave up 3 bases and V 4 bases, and 7 bases lay outside the gene matches. Germline values: CDR1 SGHDT, CDR2 YYEEEE. CDR3 length: 15 amino acids. The CDR3 loop is CASSPGPSGGYEQYF. The CDR3 bases are TGTGCCAGCAGCCCGGGCCCTAGCGGGGGCTACGAGCAGTACTTC.

The V gene is TRBV29-1, the J gene TRBJ1-1; TRBD1 matches 8 bases. V trimming: 1 base; J trimming: 4 bases; junction bases outside the gene matches: 14. This CDR3 has 17 residues. Per germline, CDR1 SQVTM and CDR2 ANQGSEA. The chain's CDR3 is CSVEVGRGRNEGTEAFF. CDR3 sequence (DNA): TGCAGCGTTGAAGTGGGCAGGGGGCGCAATGAAGGCACTGAAGCTTTCTTT.

This chain joins TRBV6-5 and TRBJ2-1, with D perhaps given as TRBD1 or TRBD2 (5 bases each). V lost 4 bases to trimming and J lost 8 bases, with 12 bases between them. Germline V gene lookup returns CDR1 MNHEY and CDR2 SVGAGI. The CDR3 is 13 amino acids. This chain's CDR3 is CASSSLGAHEQFF. For the CDR3, the DNA is TGTGCCAGCAGTTCGCTCGGGGCCCATGAGCAGTTCTTC.

This clone was picked up a small number of times. Additional DNA sequences in this sample encode the identical CDR3. The chain carries TRBV19 and TRBJ1-1; no clear D. CDR1 and CDR2 from the germline V gene are LNHDA and SQIVND (reference sequence). The germline V and J ends were trimmed by 4 bases and 1 base, with 4 bases remaining between them. The length of the CDR3 is 12 residues. In nucleotides, the CDR3 is TGTGCCAGTAGTACGGGGAACACTGAAGCTTTCTTT. As protein: CASSTGNTEAFF.

The chain has TRBV28 and TRBJ2-7; D is unclear. The germline gives CDR1 MDHEN, CDR2 SYDVKM. The CDR3 spans 14 residues. Trimming cost V 7 bases and J 0 bases, with 13 bases left between them. CDR3 in amino acids: CASNPPVSSYEQYF. The CDR3 nucleotides are TGTGCCAGCAACCCACCAGTAAGCTCCTACGAGCAGTACTTC.

The chain couples TRBV9 to TRBJ2-5, with 8 positions matching TRBD1. The germline V gene encodes CDR1 SGDLS and CDR2 YYNGEE. The CDR3 sequence is 15 residues long. The V and J ends lost 3 bases and 1 base, in that order; junction bases with no gene match: 5. The CDR3 loop is CASSAQGASQETQYF. DNA for the CDR3: TGTGCCAGCAGCGCCCAGGGGGCCTCCCAAGAGACCCAGTACTTC.

The chain uses TRBV19 and TRBJ1-1; D remains ambiguous. The CDR3 is 14 amino acids. Trimming stripped 6 bases from V and 4 bases from J, with 15 bases between. Germline V gene sequence: CDR1 LNHDA, CDR2 SQIVND (reference sequence). The CDR3 DNA follows: TGTGCCAGTAGGGACCCCGTTTGGGGCACTGAAGCTTTCTTT. As protein: CASRDPVWGTEAFF.

The chain is built from TRBV9 and TRBJ1-5, with 9 positions matching TRBD1. The CDR3 sequence is 14 residues long. The junction had 4 bases not matched to a gene; V was cut back by 3 bases and J by 6 bases. CDR1 is SGDLS and CDR2 is YYNGEE in the germline V gene. The chain's CDR3 is CASSATGGGQPQHF. The CDR3 DNA sequence: TGTGCCAGCAGCGCGACAGGGGGGGGTCAGCCCCAGCATTTT.

Comments on this clone: The sample has other DNA sequences that encode this CDR3 too. The V gene is TRBV7-9, the J gene TRBJ2-5, with unresolved D. The CDR3 is 12 amino acids. Germline V gives CDR1 SEHNR, CDR2 FQNEAQ (reference sequence). V shed 6 bases and J shed 2 bases, with 7 bases lying between them. CDR3 protein: CASSPPQETQYF. In nucleotides, the CDR3 is TGTGCCAGCAGTCCACCTCAAGAGACCCAGTACTTC. Supplemented by reference TRBV7-9 and TRBJ2-5, the full variable domain reads DTGVSQNPRHKITKRGQNVTFRCDPISEHNRLYWYRQTLGQGPEFLTYFQNEAQLEKSRLLSDRFSAERPKGSFSTLEIQRTEQGDSAMYLCASSPPQETQYFGPGTRLLVL.

V gene TRBV19 combines with J gene TRBJ1-1; a weak D match, TRBD1 (6 bases). Germline V gene lookup returns CDR1 LNHDA and CDR2 SQIVND (reference sequence). Trimming removed 3 bases from V and 4 bases from J, with 15 bases in between. The CDR3 loop spans 15 amino acids. The CDR3 DNA reads TGTGCCAGTAGTATTGGGTGGCAGGGGACCACTGAAGCTTTCTTT. Its translation: CASSIGWQGTTEAFF.

The chain has TRBV4-2 and TRBJ2-1, with a weak D call TRBD2 (6 bases). Trimming cost V 2 bases and J 0 bases, with 14 bases left between them. From germline, CDR1 is LGHNA and CDR2 YNFKEQ. The CDR3 sequence is 17 residues long. The CDR3 coding sequence is TGTGCCAGCAGCCAACCGGGACTCCGCAGCTCCTACAATGAGCAGTTCTTC. This gives the protein CASSQPGLRSSYNEQFF.

This clone showed up just once. This chain connects TRBV5-4 to TRBJ2-1; D might be TRBD1 or TRBD2, each matching 5 bases. CDR3 length: 15 residues. With 2 bases removed from V and 1 base from J, the gap between germline ends came to 10 bases. CDR1 and CDR2 (germline): SGHNT, YYREEE (reference sequence). CDR3 amino acids: CASSFRDGSYNEQFF. Here the CDR3 DNA reads TGTGCCAGCAGCTTCCGGGACGGGTCCTACAATGAGCAGTTCTTC. Combining the CDR3 with reference TRBV5-4 and TRBJ2-1 gives the whole variable domain ETGVTQSPTHLIKTRGQQVTLRCSSQSGHNTVSWYQQALGQGPQFIFQYYREEENGRGNFPPRFSGLQFPNYSSELNVNALELDDSALYLCASSFRDGSYNEQFFGPGTRLTVL.

V usage is TRBV9 and J usage is TRBJ2-2, with 8 bases matching TRBD1. Germline-derived CDR1 and CDR2 are SGDLS and YYNGEE. The CDR3 spans 13 residues. The CDR3: CTRGTGNTGELFF. The CDR3 DNA sequence: TGTACTAGAGGGACAGGGAACACCGGGGAGCTGTTTTTT.

As for this clone: The same CDR3 is also encoded by other DNA sequences in this sample. The V call is TRBV6-5, the J call TRBJ2-1; TRBD2 aligns across 10 bases. V was pared by 2 bases and J by 2 bases, with 0 bases of the junction left unmatched. CDR1 is MNHEY, CDR2 SVGAGI, per germline. The CDR3 has 15 amino acids. CDR3 in amino acids: CASSYGTSAYNEQFF. As DNA, the CDR3 is TGTGCCAGCAGTTACGGGACTAGCGCCTACAATGAGCAGTTCTTC.

The chain couples TRBV28 to TRBJ2-5, with no clear D. V shed 6 bases and J shed 4 bases, with 18 bases lying between them. Looked up from germline, CDR1 is MDHEN and CDR2 is SYDVKM. The CDR3 covers 15 residues. The CDR3 DNA is TGTGCCAGCAGGCTTTATCAGGACCAAACAGAGACCCAGTACTTC. Amino acid sequence: CASRLYQDQTETQYF. Complete variable domain (other parts from reference TRBV28 and TRBJ2-5): DVKVTQSSRYLVKRTGEKVFLECVQDMDHENMFWYRQDPGLGLRLIYFSYDVKMKEKGDIPEGYSVSREKKERFSLILESASTNQTSMYLCASRLYQDQTETQYFGPGTRLLVL.

V is TRBV5-6 and J is TRBJ2-1, with TRBD2 identical over 7 bases. With V trimmed by 1 base and J by 9 bases, 16 bases remained unmatched. The CDR3 spans 17 residues. The germline V gene encodes CDR1 SGHDT and CDR2 YYEEEE. The CDR3 sequence is CASSLKAREIMGGEQFF. For the CDR3, the DNA is TGTGCCAGCAGCTTGAAGGCGCGGGAGATTATGGGTGGTGAGCAGTTCTTC.

The V call is TRBV5-4, the J call TRBJ1-2; weak D call: TRBD1 (6 bases). CDR1 SGHNT and CDR2 YYREEE come from the germline V gene (reference sequence). This CDR3 spans 16 amino acids. Between the trimmed V and J ends, which lost 0 bases and 4 bases, there was a span of 16 bases. CDR3 DNA sequence: TGTGCCAGCAGCTTGGGAAGGGGGGCAGAGGTCTATGGCTACACCTTC. Its protein product is CASSLGRGAEVYGYTF.

V and J are TRBV14 and TRBJ1-1; unclear D gene. CDR3 length: 13 residues. CDR1 and CDR2 from the germline V gene are SGHDN and FVKESK. The V end lost 6 bases, the J end lost 6 bases, and 14 bases lay between the germline ends. The CDR3 DNA is TGTGCCAGCAGACGGGCCGGGGAGCCTGAAGCTTTCTTT. It specifies CASRRAGEPEAFF.

This clone was seen just once. The chain carries TRBV4-1 and TRBJ2-1; D ambiguous. The CDR3 sequence is 14 residues long. The V gene lost 7 bases and the J gene lost 4 bases, with 14 bases spanning the gap. Germline V gives CDR1 MGHRA, CDR2 YSYEKL. As DNA, the CDR3 is TGCGCCAGCAATACCGGCCCGTCTTACAATGAGCAGTTCTTC. Residues: CASNTGPSYNEQFF.

The chain joins TRBV15 to TRBJ1-4; TRBD1 matches 7 bases. With V trimmed by 4 bases and J by 6 bases, 11 bases remained unmatched. The CDR3 contains 16 residues. The germline V gene has CDR1 LNHNV and CDR2 YYDKDF (reference sequence). The CDR3 DNA reads TGTGCCACCAGCAACACGAGGGGGCTCGGGGATGAAAAACTGTTTTTT. Amino acids: CATSNTRGLGDEKLFF.

J is TRBJ2-7 and V is TRBV5-1; TRBD1 aligns across 8 bases. Germline V gene sequence: CDR1 SGHRS, CDR2 YFSETQ. The CDR3 has 17 residues. J was trimmed by 2 bases and V by 1 base; bases with no gene match: 11. This CDR3 reads CASSLSLAGGIPYEQYF. In DNA form, the CDR3 reads TGCGCCAGCAGCTTGTCGTTAGCAGGGGGCATACCCTACGAGCAGTACTTC.

V gene TRBV7-9 combines with J gene TRBJ2-7, with 7 bases matching TRBD1. CDR1 is SEHNR, CDR2 FQNEAQ, per germline (reference sequence). The CDR3 sequence is 15 residues long. The ends lost 4 bases at V and 2 bases at J; junction bases unmatched: 8. The DNA of the CDR3 is TGTGCCAGCAGCTCCCGGGACAGCGATACCTACGAGCAGTACTTC. Its translation is CASSSRDSDTYEQYF.